The present entry profiles one T cell receptor beta chain with its context. This specimen comes from a study of T cell changes during pregnancy in multiple sclerosis. Looked up from germline, CDR1 is MGHRA and CDR2 is YSYEKL. V lost 3 bases to trimming and J lost 7 bases, with 22 bases between them. This CDR3 comprises 16 residues. Profiling relied on immunoSEQ multiplex PCR, and the TCRdb table lists in-frame clones only, not all of them. The profile shows 95,000 to 110,000 clones, around nine tenths of them singletons. The material was peripheral blood, obtained after pregnancy. The genes are TRBV4-1 and TRBJ2-7, with D unclear. The receptor's source is a female donor with multiple sclerosis, enrolled in a pregnancy study. The CDR3 spells CASSHLTLGARKEQYF. The DNA for the CDR3 is TGCGCCAGCAGCCATCTCACCCTTGGTGCGAGGAAGGAGCAGTACTTC.